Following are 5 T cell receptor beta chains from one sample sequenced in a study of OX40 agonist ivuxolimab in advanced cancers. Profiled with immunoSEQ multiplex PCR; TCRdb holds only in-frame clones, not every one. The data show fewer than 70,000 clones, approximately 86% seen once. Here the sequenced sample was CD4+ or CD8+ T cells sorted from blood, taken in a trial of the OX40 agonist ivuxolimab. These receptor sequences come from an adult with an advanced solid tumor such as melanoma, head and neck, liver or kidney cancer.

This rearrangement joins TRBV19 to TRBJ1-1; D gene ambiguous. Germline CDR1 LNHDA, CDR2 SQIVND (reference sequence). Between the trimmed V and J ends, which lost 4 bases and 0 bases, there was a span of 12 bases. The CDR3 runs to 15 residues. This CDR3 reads CASSTGWQLNTEAFF. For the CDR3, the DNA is TGTGCCAGTAGTACCGGCTGGCAGCTGAACACTGAAGCTTTCTTT.

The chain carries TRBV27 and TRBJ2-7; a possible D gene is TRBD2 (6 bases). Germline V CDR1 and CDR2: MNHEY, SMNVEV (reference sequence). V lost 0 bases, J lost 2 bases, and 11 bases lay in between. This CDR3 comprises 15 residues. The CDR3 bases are TGTGCCAGCAGTTTATCTCCGGCGGGGACCTACGAGCAGTACTTC. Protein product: CASSLSPAGTYEQYF.

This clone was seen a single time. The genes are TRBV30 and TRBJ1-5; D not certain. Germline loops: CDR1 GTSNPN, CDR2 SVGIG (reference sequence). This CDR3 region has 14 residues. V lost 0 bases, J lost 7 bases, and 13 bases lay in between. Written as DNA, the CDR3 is TGTGCCTGGAGTGTACCGGGGATTGGGCAGCCCCAGCATTTT. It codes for CAWSVPGIGQPQHF.

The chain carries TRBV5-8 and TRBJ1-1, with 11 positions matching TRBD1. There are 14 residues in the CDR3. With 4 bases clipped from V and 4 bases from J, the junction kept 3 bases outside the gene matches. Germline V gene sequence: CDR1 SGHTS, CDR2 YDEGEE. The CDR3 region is CASSLGQGATEAFF. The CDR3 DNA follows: TGTGCCAGCAGCCTAGGACAGGGGGCCACTGAAGCTTTCTTT.

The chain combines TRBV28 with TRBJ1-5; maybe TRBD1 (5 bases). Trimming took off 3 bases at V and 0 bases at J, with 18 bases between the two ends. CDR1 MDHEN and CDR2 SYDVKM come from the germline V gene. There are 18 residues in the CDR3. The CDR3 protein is CASSFSPRDGYSNQPQHF. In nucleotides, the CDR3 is TGTGCCAGCAGTTTTTCCCCCCGGGACGGATATAGCAATCAGCCCCAGCATTTT. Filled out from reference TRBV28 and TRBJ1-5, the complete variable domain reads DVKVTQSSRYLVKRTGEKVFLECVQDMDHENMFWYRQDPGLGLRLIYFSYDVKMKEKGDIPEGYSVSREKKERFSLILESASTNQTSMYLCASSFSPRDGYSNQPQHFGDGTRLSIL.